The clone carrying this T cell receptor beta chain was observed at least ten times. Antigen unknown. The sample originates from a study of identical twins. Study-level points and caveats: High-abundance cord blood beta clonotypes had fewer insertions; memory repertoires showed none. Out-of-frame beta chain sequences displayed weaker excess sharing between twins.

Template switching, a step in the protocol, added a universal primer site, and cDNA carried unique molecular identifiers. TCRdb itself ran the 5' RACE reads through MiXCR, one entry per CDR3 protein. The sample includes some 97,000 distinct CDR3 sequences, 5.9% of them seen just once. The TCR originated in a woman between 45 and 65 years old in good health. Sequences were obtained from memory T cells sorted from blood.

CDR3: CASSREGRFFEQFF. The CDR3, as DNA: TGTGCCAGCAGTCGGGAGGGCCGTTTTTTTGAGCAGTTCTTC. This chain connects TRBV6-5 to TRBJ2-1, with 8 bases fitting TRBD2. V lost 5 bases to trimming and J lost 9 bases; unmatched junction nucleotides: 9. The CDR3 covers 14 residues. Germline CDR1 MNHEY, CDR2 SVGAGI.